This T cell receptor beta chain was captured in a study of T cells in Graves' hyperthyroidism and ophthalmopathy (dated by TCRdb to the late 2010s). In the study overall: Peripheral blood samples were taken at initial diagnosis, before any treatment was given. Once sampling was done, hyperthyroidism patients were given methimazole at a starting dose of 30 mg daily, whereas ophthalmopathy patients were given high-dose intravenous methylprednisolone. Prospective prediction of ophthalmopathy was tested in an independent validation cohort of 18 hyperthyroidism patients and 15 to 17 patients who later progressed to ophthalmopathy. To identify TCR V-J signatures that set the groups apart, the researchers used a discovery cohort of about a hundred patients, made up of 40 to 45 with Graves' ophthalmopathy and 57 with stable Graves' hyperthyroidism. The roughly 91 discovery patients were randomly split 7:3 into training and test sets. The paper reports TCR Vbeta CDR3 sequencing of some 140 peripheral blood samples: some 44 ophthalmopathy, about 75 hyperthyroidism and 17 progressor patients. The study also compared thyroid tissue and blood T-cell repertoires from 6 or 7 Graves' hyperthyroidism patients.

The germline V gene (reference sequence) specifies MNHEY as CDR1 and SMNVEV as CDR2. The CDR3 numbers 13 residues from cysteine through phenylalanine. Only the CDR3 DNA is retained, 39 bases long and in frame from the first base. V is shortened by 6 bases, J by 8 bases, and the region joining them spans 13 bases. The hyperthyroidism patients were between 18 and 65 years old and newly diagnosed, with a disease duration of less than 2 months. Patients with uncontrolled infections, other autoimmune diseases, pregnancy or lactation were excluded. Diagnoses relied on clinical symptoms, serum thyroxine and TRAb, thyroid ultrasound and orbital computed tomography. Blood from progressor patients was collected at the time of first diagnosis with hyperthyroidism, before any ophthalmopathy symptoms had appeared. Ficoll-Paque density gradient centrifugation was used to isolate PBMCs from around 9.1 ml of fresh peripheral blood. Progressor patients were initially diagnosed with Graves' hyperthyroidism and developed ophthalmopathy during follow-up. Total RNA was extracted using Trizol reagent, and RNA quality was assessed on an Agilent 2100 Bioanalyzer.

This clonotype was found a few times. Its antigen is unknown. No much larger clone exists at a distance of one base, and base qualities are not known. The TCR beta CDR3 regions were amplified from RNA transcripts. The TCR CDR3 was subjected to a first round of RT-PCR using the HTBI primer set and the Qiagen OneStep RT-PCR kit. Libraries were constructed in a second round of multiplex PCR, after which size selection and purification were carried out. Libraries were sequenced paired-end with 100 bp reads on an Illumina HiSeq2000. The authors' pipeline ran thus. SOAPnuke was used to process the raw data, with reads discarded if the reads contained adapters or uncalled bases, had a mean Phred below 15, or lacked an exact constant-primer or identifier match. COPE v1.2.5 was used to merge the high-quality paired reads, and each unique nucleotide sequence was defined as a clonotype. MiTCR v1.1 was used to align clonotypes to the IMGT TRBV, TRBD and TRBJ reference segments. The analysis included only V-J combinations with a frequency above 0.0001, which together covered around 99% of the repertoires. The TCS score was defined as the ratio of F50 (clonal expansion) to E x V (chaos), calculated using BLOSUM62-based TCRdist between CDR3 peptides within each V-J. Welch's t-statistics and random forest reduced just over 500 V-J features to 13, which were used in a naive Bayes classifier (R e1071). The public reads were run again by TCRdb, first through fastp at Q25 and then through MiXCR, and only productive beta chains were kept. All rows with the same CDR3 protein become a single entry with the most common DNA and genes. The V and J calls shown here were made by TCRdb, not taken from the authors' results. The sample records about 250,000 distinct CDR3 sequences, 15% of which are singletons. The ten largest make up over 30% of the sample.

The full study reports these points: A 13 V-J signature model separated ophthalmopathy from stable hyperthyroidism, with 87.88% sensitivity and about 81% specificity in cross-validation and 80%/75% in testing. Sample size was not statistically predetermined, and investigators were not blinded to group allocation. Most expanded thyroid clonotypes (frequency above 0.001) were also detected in blood, a finding suggesting that blood repertoires may reflect thyroid immune responses. During validation, the model predicted progression to ophthalmopathy a median of approximately six months ahead of onset, with approximately 70% sensitivity and 72.22% specificity.

This clonotype was sampled from a woman aged 45 to 65 with Graves' hyperthyroidism that later progressed to Graves' ophthalmopathy. The receptor chain draws on TRBV27 and TRBJ1-4; the D gene is perhaps TRBD1, from 5 matching bases. Specimen: blood. The nucleotide sequence is TGTGCCAGCAGACCATCTTGGGACGAAAAACTGTTTTTT. The resulting protein is CASRPSWDEKLFF.